This T cell receptor beta chain was captured in a study of regulatory T cells in long-lasting Graves disease. Study-level information: More than 5 years of antithyroid drugs with positive TSH receptor antibodies defined persistent Graves' disease.

Germline V gene sequence: CDR1 MDHEN, CDR2 SYDVKM. V lost 5 bases, J lost 7 bases, and 26 bases lay in between. The CDR3 contains 17 residues. Both iRepertoire HTBI primers and Arm-PCR of CDR3 regions were used to build the TCR beta libraries. TCRdb itself ran the multiplex PCR reads through MiXCR, one entry per CDR3 protein. The sample consists of hundreds of thousands of distinct CDR3 sequences, around a fifth of them appearing once. Ten or more counts support this clonotype. The time point is: persistent/refractory GD, antithyroid drugs over 5 years with positive TRAb. PBMCs were the source of the RNA used for TCR sequencing.

The chain has TRBV28 and TRBJ2-5, with D perhaps given as TRBD1 or TRBD2 (7 bases each). The receptor comes from a female donor with Graves disease. This sample comprised peripheral blood mononuclear cells (PBMCs), obtained when the disease was refractory, from a patient treated with antithyroid drugs. The CDR3, as DNA: TGTGCCAGCAGTCTATCCCCAGGGGGGGGGCCAATCAGGACCCAGTACTTC. It is translated as CASSLSPGGGPIRTQYF.